This T cell receptor beta chain was found in a study of cytomegalovirus exposure and HLA in healthy donors. Germline lookup yields CDR1 MNHEY and CDR2 SVGAGI. J lost 4 bases, V lost 0 bases, and 5 bases had no gene match. The CDR3 contains 15 residues. Vbeta (60) and Jbeta (13) primers were used in the PCR. Clones were sequenced by immunoSEQ multiplex PCR, and TCRdb holds only the in-frame ones, with some missing. The sample has 100,000 to 140,000 clones, roughly 82% seen once. This rearrangement joins TRBV6-5 to TRBJ2-7, with 8 positions matching TRBD2. The sequenced sample was PBMCs. This clonotype was obtained from a man between 25 and 39 years old in good health and CMV-seropositive. CDR3 bases: TGTGCCAGCAGTTACTCGACGGGGGGGGGATACGAGCAGTACTTC. The encoded protein is CASSYSTGGGYEQYF.